The rows below give T cell receptor beta chains drawn from one sample of a study of Graves' ophthalmopathy and Graves' hyperthyroidism. TCRdb reprocessed the multiplex PCR reads via MiXCR and lists one record per CDR3 protein. The sample shows roughly 220,000 distinct CDR3 sequences, about 46% of them seen only once. Specimen: peripheral blood. Receptors originate from an adult man with Graves' ophthalmopathy. The CDR3 runs from the conserved cysteine through the conserved F or W. Each record gives: J gene, V gene, CDR3 protein.

J: TRBJ2-2; V: TRBV29-1; CDR3: CSVERQGPRRELFF
J: TRBJ2-5; V: TRBV7-9; CDR3: CATGRQETQYF
J: TRBJ2-7; V: TRBV5-1; CDR3: CASSLPERGEQYF
J: TRBJ1-5; V: TRBV5-1; CDR3: CASSPGSLNQPQHF
J: TRBJ2-7; V: TRBV2; CDR3: CASRPLAGGGYEQYF
J: TRBJ2-7; V: TRBV24-1; CDR3: CATSATTGVEQYF
J: TRBJ2-7; V: TRBV10-3; CDR3: CASSSREILYEQYF
J: TRBJ1-3; V: TRBV9; CDR3: CASSHTDVGNTIYF
J: TRBJ1-3; V: TRBV25-1; CDR3: CASSHGNTIYF
J: TRBJ1-1; V: TRBV10-3; CDR3: CAIRLSVGNTEAFF
J: TRBJ1-1; V: TRBV2; CDR3: CASSESGRGRSEAFF
J: TRBJ2-5; V: TRBV5-1; CDR3: CASSPSTVETQYF
J: TRBJ1-5; V: TRBV5-5; CDR3: CASSFGGGDNQPQHF
J: NA; V: TRBV5-4; CDR3: CASSSDRESYEQYF
J: TRBJ1-1; V: TRBV5-1; CDR3: CASSLVGIATNTEAFF
J: TRBJ1-1; V: TRBV7-9; CDR3: CASSLDFGNPEAFF
J: TRBJ1-2; V: TRBV10-3; CDR3: CAISLTGAWGYGYTF
J: TRBJ1-5; V: TRBV7-8; CDR3: CASSGQGVSNQPQHF
J: TRBJ2-5; V: TRBV10-1; CDR3: CASSESPGRETQYF
J: TRBJ2-5; V: TRBV11-2; CDR3: CASTEGVPGGTQYF
J: TRBJ1-1; V: TRBV9; CDR3: CASSVAPGIYTEAFF
J: TRBJ1-2; V: TRBV7-9; CDR3: CASSFVSGSHYGYTF
J: TRBJ1-4; V: TRBV19; CDR3: CATPLDSATNEKLFF
J: TRBJ2-7; V: TRBV19; CDR3: CASSTVGQGNEQYF
J: TRBJ2-7; V: TRBV7-9; CDR3: CATTYGGEQYF
J: TRBJ2-7; V: TRBV20-1; CDR3: CSARQESYEQYF
J: TRBJ1-6; V: TRBV25-1; CDR3: CASSAPGQGSYNSPLHF
J: TRBJ2-5; V: TRBV15; CDR3: CATSTRTGMQTQYF
J: TRBJ1-6; V: TRBV29-1; CDR3: CSVETSYNSPLHF
J: TRBJ2-7; V: TRBV12-3/TRBV12-4; CDR3: CASSSHNRDYEQYF
J: TRBJ1-5; V: TRBV5-4; CDR3: CASSRTGSVDQPQHF
J: TRBJ1-4; V: TRBV7-2; CDR3: CASSLARGLGTNEKLFF
J: TRBJ1-1; V: TRBV7-9; CDR3: CASSLAANTEASF
J: TRBJ2-7; V: TRBV6-5; CDR3: CASSSGTGITYEQYF
J: TRBJ1-2; V: TRBV7-3; CDR3: CASSLRGRGDGYTF
J: TRBJ2-5; V: TRBV10-1; CDR3: CASSYASQYF
J: TRBJ1-2; V: TRBV12-3/TRBV12-4; CDR3: CATSGGARHGYTF
J: TRBJ2-2; V: TRBV7-2; CDR3: CASSLIELALANTGELFF
J: TRBJ2-2; V: TRBV20-1; CDR3: CSAHRDRGVGELFF
J: TRBJ1-2; V: TRBV5-1; CDR3: CASVLGDRGPNNYGYTF
J: TRBJ2-7; V: TRBV20-1; CDR3: CSAFTGLSYEQYF
J: TRBJ2-5; V: TRBV4-2; CDR3: CASSQGDRGQPQYF
J: TRBJ1-6; V: TRBV20-1; CDR3: CSAPDRLFPNSPLHF
J: TRBJ2-7; V: TRBV7-6; CDR3: CASSLNPGTGDEQYF
J: TRBJ2-3; V: TRBV7-9; CDR3: CASSKRTSGYPSTDTQYF
J: TRBJ2-6; V: TRBV29-1; CDR3: CSVNRADSGANVLTF
J: TRBJ1-5; V: TRBV15; CDR3: CATSRAARGNRHF
J: TRBJ2-5; V: TRBV6-5; CDR3: CASSAVLQETQYF
J: TRBJ2-7; V: TRBV7-8; CDR3: CASTLSLGTGAYEQYF
J: TRBJ1-6; V: TRBV7-3; CDR3: CASSSRQGGSPLHF
J: TRBJ2-3; V: TRBV24-1; CDR3: CATSDFKRGASTDTQYF
J: TRBJ2-5; V: TRBV10-3; CDR3: CASFLAGGLEETRYF
J: TRBJ2-5; V: TRBV29-1; CDR3: CSGQPGHGLQETQYF
J: TRBJ1-2; V: TRBV7-8; CDR3: CASSLNRVSYGYTF
J: TRBJ1-4; V: TRBV20-1; CDR3: CSMTGATNEKLFF
J: TRBJ1-5; V: TRBV7-9; CDR3: CASSLADGQPQHF
J: TRBJ1-5; V: TRBV20-1; CDR3: CSARRTGGASNQPQHF
J: TRBJ2-2; V: TRBV4-1; CDR3: CASRSSGTGELFF
J: TRBJ2-5; V: TRBV9; CDR3: CASSVEIAGGPQETQYF